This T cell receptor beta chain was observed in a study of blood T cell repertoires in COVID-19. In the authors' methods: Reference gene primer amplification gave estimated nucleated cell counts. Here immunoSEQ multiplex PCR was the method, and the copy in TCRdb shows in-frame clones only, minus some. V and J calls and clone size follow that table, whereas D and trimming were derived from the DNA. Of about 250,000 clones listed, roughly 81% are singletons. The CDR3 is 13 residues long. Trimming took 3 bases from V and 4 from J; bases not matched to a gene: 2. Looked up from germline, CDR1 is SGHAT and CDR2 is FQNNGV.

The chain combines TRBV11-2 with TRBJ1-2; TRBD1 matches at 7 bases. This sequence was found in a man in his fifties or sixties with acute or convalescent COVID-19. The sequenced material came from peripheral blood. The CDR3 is CASSLGTVYGYTF. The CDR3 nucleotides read TGTGCCAGCAGCTTGGGGACAGTCTATGGCTACACCTTC. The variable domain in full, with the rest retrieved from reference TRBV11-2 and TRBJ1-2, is EAGVAQSPRYKIIEKRQSVAFWCNPISGHATLYWYQQILGQGPKLLIQFQNNGVVDDSQLPKDRFSAERLKGVDSTLKIQPAKLEDSAVYLCASSLGTVYGYTFGSGTRLTVV.